The present T cell receptor (beta chain) was sequenced within a study of shared T cell receptors in the human thymus. Trimming left V 4 bases short and J 12 bases short, with 7 bases between. The CDR3 runs 11 residues. Germline CDR1 SGHDN, CDR2 FVKESK. Assay: immunoSEQ multiplex PCR; the TCRdb copy retains only in-frame clones and omits some. The sample comprises about 400,000 clones, 95% of which are singletons, and 0.015% to 0.025% rests with the top ten. The sequencing input was thymocytes. J is TRBJ2-6 and V is TRBV14; no reliable D call. The origin of this receptor is a human donor. The CDR3 sequence: CASSPNTVLTF. The CDR3 DNA is TGTGCCAGCAGCCCGAATACCGTCCTGACTTTC.